The clone carrying this TCR beta chain was seen only a few times. Its specificity is unknown. The data were obtained in a study of T-cell reconstitution after alpha-beta-depleted transplantation in children. This sample's TCRbeta library carried unique molecular identifier barcodes. TCRdb independently ran MiXCR on the PCR reads; one entry per CDR3 protein. The repertoire has about 500,000 distinct CDR3 sequences, over 10% of them found once; the top ten carry around 13%. This CDR3 is built from 17 residues. The germline V gene encodes CDR1 SNHLY and CDR2 FYNNEI. V lost 6 bases, J lost 4 bases, and 8 bases stayed unmatched. Findings of the study overall: Surviving recipient T cells and thymic progenitors accounted for the high day-60 TCRbeta diversity observed in some patients. Alpha-beta T cells about two months after transplant reportedly derived from several hundred expanded graft clones. One year post-transplant, T-cell counts and diversity were largely derived from T cells produced anew.

The rearrangement joins TRBV2 to TRBJ2-1; 14 nucleotides line up with TRBD2. The source of this sequence is a female patient aged 2-15 years who had a stem cell transplant for aplastic anemia, so the T cells may come from the graft donor. This specimen consisted of PBMCs, mostly from graft donor cells, obtained 180 days after TCRalphabeta/CD19-depleted stem cell transplant. The CDR3 sequence: CASSAGTSGRRYNEQFF. CDR3 nucleotides: TGTGCCAGCAGCGCCGGGACTAGCGGGAGACGATACAATGAGCAGTTCTTC.